The 24 T cell receptor beta chains below all came from one sample that was sequenced in a study of blood T cells in healthy people across ages. Combining a sample-barcoded 5' primer with a J-beta primer mix, a second PCR ran for roughly 6 to 11 cycles. TCRdb analysed the 5' RACE reads with MiXCR anew, one entry per CDR3 protein. The table lists about 930,000 distinct CDR3 sequences, 29% of them singletons. The data also belong to a second study, concerning T cells of mothers and their children.

Sequencing was done on a sample of blood. Every receptor here comes from a woman aged 35 to 49 in good health.

The sample holds many counts of this clonotype. The chain is built from TRBV7-2 and TRBJ2-7; D could derive from TRBD1 or TRBD2 (6 bases each). The V end was cut by 6 bases, the J end by 3 bases, with 21 bases between. This CDR3 is built from 16 residues. Germline values: CDR1 SGHTA, CDR2 FQGNSA. CDR3 protein: CASRVGVGGPIYEQYF. For the CDR3, the DNA is TGTGCCAGCAGGGTTGGGGTCGGGGGCCCAATCTACGAGCAGTACTTC.

This clonotype was seen many times. V gene TRBV24-1 combines with J gene TRBJ2-6, with TRBD1 as a possible D gene (6 bases). V was shortened by 3 bases and J by 1 base, with 12 bases between the two germline ends. The CDR3 is 17 amino acids. CDR1 and CDR2 (germline): KGHDR, SFDVKD. This CDR3 is CATSDLDRRSGANVLTF. CDR3 DNA: TGTGCCACCAGTGATCTGGACAGAAGGTCTGGGGCCAACGTCCTGACTTTC.

This chain uses TRBV6-5 with TRBJ2-5, with D tentatively TRBD2 (6 bases). V shed 4 bases and J shed 2 bases, with 17 bases lying between them. CDR1 MNHEY and CDR2 SVGAGI come from the germline V gene. This CDR3 contains 16 residues. This CDR3 reads CASSFSSGTQQETQYF. The DNA for the CDR3 is TGTGCCAGCAGTTTCTCATCCGGGACTCAACAAGAGACCCAGTACTTC.

V gene TRBV5-1 combines with J gene TRBJ1-1; 8 nucleotides line up with TRBD1. J lost 4 bases, V lost 0 bases, and 5 bases had no gene match. CDR1 is SGHRS, CDR2 YFSETQ, per germline. This CDR3 is 15 amino acids long. Here the CDR3 DNA reads TGCGCCAGCAGCTTGGACCAGGGGGCATCCACTGAAGCTTTCTTT. Amino acid sequence: CASSLDQGASTEAFF.

The sample holds a few counts of this clonotype. The genes are TRBV20-1 and TRBJ2-3, with TRBD1 matching 7 bases. The CDR3 consists of 12 residues. Germline V gene lookup returns CDR1 DFQATT and CDR2 SNEGSKA (reference sequence). V shed 8 bases and J 4 bases; nucleotides not matched to a gene: 6. The CDR3 sequence is CSPWTGPDTQYF. As DNA, the CDR3 is TGCAGTCCCTGGACAGGACCAGATACGCAGTATTTT.

This clonotype has just a few counts. Since a much larger clone is just one base distant, this may be a read error. This sequence joins TRBV9 and TRBJ2-7; D gene uncertain. The CDR3 is 15 amino acids. Looked up from germline, CDR1 is SGDLS and CDR2 is YYNGEE. V lost 0 bases, J lost 1 base, and 11 bases lay in between. Here the CDR3 reads CASSVGVVESYEQYF. The CDR3 DNA sequence: TGTGCCAGCAGCGTAGGAGTAGTGGAATCCTACGAGCAGTACTTC.

This clonotype was recorded many times. The genes are TRBV4-1 and TRBJ2-3; 10 bases fit TRBD2. The V gene end was trimmed by 8 bases and the J gene end by 3 bases; junction bases not matched to a gene: 5. This CDR3 spans 14 amino acids. Germline V CDR1 and CDR2: MGHRA, YSYEKL. In DNA, the CDR3 is TGCGCCAGCGGGCTAGCGGGGGCTACAGATACGCAGTATTTT. It yields the protein CASGLAGATDTQYF.

The chain couples TRBV20-1 to TRBJ1-4, with D hard to call. Trimming took 0 bases from V and 5 from J, leaving 7 bases between them. The germline V gene has CDR1 DFQATT and CDR2 SNEGSKA (reference sequence). The CDR3 contains 13 residues. The CDR3 sequence: CSAREGGNEKLFF. The CDR3 nucleotides read TGCAGTGCTAGAGAGGGTGGGAATGAAAAACTGTTTTTT.

Many counts were recorded for this clonotype. The rearrangement uses TRBV12-3 or TRBV12-4 and TRBJ2-7, with a weak D call TRBD1 (5 bases). The CDR3 contains 12 residues. V lost 5 bases, J lost 4 bases, and 9 bases lay in between. CDR3 coding DNA: TGTGCCAGCAGTAGACAGCCTTACGAGCAGTACTTC. Its translation is CASSRQPYEQYF.

This rearrangement joins TRBV6-5 to TRBJ1-2; tentative D call: TRBD1 (6 bases). The germline V and J ends were trimmed by 5 bases and 8 bases, with 12 bases remaining between them. This CDR3 contains 12 residues. CDR1 is MNHEY, CDR2 SVGAGI, per germline. As DNA, the CDR3 is TGTGCCAGCAGTGGGACAAGACAGGGCTACACCTTC. Encoded protein: CASSGTRQGYTF.

The rearrangement links TRBV28 to TRBJ1-5, with TRBD1 matching over 9 bases. V lost 11 bases to trimming and J lost 2 bases; unmatched junction nucleotides: 13. The length of the CDR3 is 16 residues. Germline CDR1 is MDHEN and CDR2 is SYDVKM. This chain's CDR3 is CAGCGTGWEGNQPQHF. CDR3 in DNA: TGTGCCGGTTGCGGGACAGGGTGGGAAGGCAATCAGCCCCAGCATTTT.

The V call is TRBV7-8, the J call TRBJ1-4; TRBD1 matches 11 bases. The germline CDR1 and CDR2 sequences are SGHVS and FQNEAQ. The CDR3 is made up of 16 amino acids. The V gene end was trimmed by 5 bases and the J gene end by 7 bases; junction bases not matched to a gene: 9. The CDR3 sequence: CASSRRDRGGAEKLFF. For the CDR3, the DNA is TGTGCCAGCAGCCGCCGGGACAGGGGGGGGGCTGAAAAACTGTTTTTT.

This clonotype has just a few counts. A much larger clone differs by one base, so this may be a read error. The chain uses TRBV2 and TRBJ2-1, with D perhaps matching TRBD2 (5 bases). Germline CDR1 reads SNHLY; CDR2 reads FYNNEI. This CDR3 contains 21 residues. The DNA of the CDR3 is TGTGCCAGCAGCCCCCAGCGGCGTCTAGCAGGATCTTATAGCTCCTACGATGAGCAGTTCTTC. As protein: CASSPQRRLAGSYSSYDEQFF. The whole variable domain, filled in from reference TRBV2 and TRBJ2-1, reads EPEVTQTPSHQVTQMGQEVILRCVPISNHLYFYWYRQILGQKVEFLVSFYNNEISEKSEIFDDQFSVERPDGSNFTLKIRSTKLEDSAMYFCASSPQRRLAGSYSSYDEQFFGPGTRLTVL.

This clonotype was detected many times. This sequence joins TRBV10-3 and TRBJ2-7, with D possibly TRBD1 on 5 matching bases. V was pared by 2 bases and J by 1 base, with 9 bases between. The germline V gene encodes CDR1 ENHRY and CDR2 SYGVKD. The CDR3 extends over 14 amino acids. CDR3 in amino acids: CAISEGAGSYEQYF. In DNA form, the CDR3 reads TGTGCCATCAGTGAGGGGGCAGGATCCTACGAGCAGTACTTC.

The chain has TRBV24-1 and TRBJ1-2, with D tentatively TRBD1 (6 bases). In germline, CDR1 is KGHDR, CDR2 SFDVKD. The V end lost 4 bases, the J end lost 8 bases, and 16 bases lay between the germline ends. This CDR3 comprises 14 residues. CDR3 sequence (DNA): TGTGCCACCAGTGACCGTACAGGGTTAGACGGCTACACCTTC. This encodes CATSDRTGLDGYTF.

The chain has TRBV10-3 and TRBJ2-2; D might be TRBD1 (6 bases). Germline V lookup: CDR1 ENHRY, CDR2 SYGVKD. The CDR3 length is 14 residues. V lost 7 bases and J lost 6, with 15 bases in between. CDR3 sequence (DNA): TGTGCCATCAAACGGACAGTTGGTCCCGGGGAGCTGTTTTTT. This translates into CAIKRTVGPGELFF.

The chain uses TRBV7-3 and TRBJ2-7; tentatively, D is TRBD2 (7 bases). This CDR3 contains 15 residues. V gave up 5 bases and J gave up 2 bases, with 16 bases separating them. Germline V gene sequence: CDR1 SGHTA, CDR2 FQGTGA. CDR3 amino acids: CASSKGGGRAYEQYF. The CDR3 nucleotides are TGTGCCAGCAGCAAGGGGGGGGGTCGGGCCTACGAGCAGTACTTC.

CDR3 sequence: CASSTSGGNTQYF. The DNA for the CDR3 is TGTGCCAGCAGTACTAGCGGGGGGAATACGCAGTATTTT. V usage is TRBV28 and J usage is TRBJ2-3, with 12 bases aligning to TRBD2. The CDR3 is 13 residues long. Germline V gene lookup returns CDR1 MDHEN and CDR2 SYDVKM. After removal of 5 bases from V and 7 bases from J, the junction contained 1 base not matched to a gene.

The sample holds a few counts of this clonotype. The chain couples TRBV10-3 to TRBJ1-1; D not certain. The germline gives CDR1 ENHRY, CDR2 SYGVKD. V lost 3 bases and J 4 bases, leaving 12 bases between the germline ends. The CDR3 runs 14 residues. CDR3 loop: CAISDSPGGTEAFF. The CDR3 region has the DNA TGTGCCATCAGTGACTCCCCCGGTGGCACTGAAGCTTTCTTT.

This clonotype has a handful of counts. The chain couples TRBV12-3 or TRBV12-4 to TRBJ2-1; D gene ambiguous. Trimming removed 6 bases at V and 15 bases at J, with 18 bases between. The CDR3 contains 12 residues. CDR3: CASSPPSGAAFF. CDR3 nucleotides: TGTGCCAGCAGCCCGCCTTCGGGCGCGGCGTTCTTC.

This clonotype was seen repeatedly, ten times or more. This chain joins TRBV9 and TRBJ2-1, with 7 positions matching TRBD2. The CDR3 covers 16 residues. Per germline, CDR1 SGDLS and CDR2 YYNGEE. V was clipped by 3 bases and J by 4 bases; unmatched bases: 10. This CDR3 reads CASSGDYPEAYNEQFF. In DNA form, the CDR3 reads TGTGCCAGCAGCGGGGACTATCCTGAAGCTTACAATGAGCAGTTCTTC.

This clonotype appeared many times. The J gene is TRBJ1-2, the V gene TRBV12-3 or TRBV12-4; D unresolved. V was clipped by 7 bases and J by 4 bases, with 10 bases between them. The CDR3 consists of 12 residues. The CDR3 region has the DNA TGTGCCAGCATGGGAGTTCCCTATGGCTACACCTTC. The encoded protein is CASMGVPYGYTF.

The genes are TRBV27 and TRBJ2-7; tentative D call: TRBD1 (6 bases). The CDR3 has 14 amino acids. From germline, CDR1 is MNHEY and CDR2 SMNVEV (reference sequence). V was pared by 4 bases and J by 2 bases, with 12 bases between. The CDR3 reads CASSYNRATYEQYF. DNA for the CDR3: TGTGCCAGCAGTTACAACAGGGCAACCTACGAGCAGTACTTC.

This clonotype came up many times. The chain has TRBV4-1 and TRBJ2-6; D is unresolved. This CDR3 contains 16 residues. V lost 3 bases to trimming and J lost 1 base, with 10 bases between them. Germline V gene sequence: CDR1 MGHRA, CDR2 YSYEKL. The CDR3 loop is CASSHAVRSGANVLTF. In DNA form, the CDR3 reads TGCGCCAGCAGCCATGCCGTCCGGTCTGGGGCCAACGTCCTGACTTTC.